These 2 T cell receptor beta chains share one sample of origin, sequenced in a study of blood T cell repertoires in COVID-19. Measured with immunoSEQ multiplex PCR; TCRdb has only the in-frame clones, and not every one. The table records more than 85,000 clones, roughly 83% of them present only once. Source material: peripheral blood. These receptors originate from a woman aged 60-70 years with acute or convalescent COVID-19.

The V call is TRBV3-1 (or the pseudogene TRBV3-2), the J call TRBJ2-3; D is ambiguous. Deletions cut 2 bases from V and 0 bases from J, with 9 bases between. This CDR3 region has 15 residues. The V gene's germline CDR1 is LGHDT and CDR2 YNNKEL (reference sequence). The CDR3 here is CASSQLGLSTDTQYF. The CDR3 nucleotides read TGTGCCAGCAGCCAACTGGGCCTTAGCACAGATACGCAGTATTTT.

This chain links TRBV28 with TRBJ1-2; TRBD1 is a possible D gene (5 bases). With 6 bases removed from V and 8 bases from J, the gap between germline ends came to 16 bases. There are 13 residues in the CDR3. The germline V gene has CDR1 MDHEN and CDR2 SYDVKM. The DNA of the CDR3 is TGTGCCAGCAGCTTGACAGTCCTGGAGGGCTACACCTTC. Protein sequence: CASSLTVLEGYTF.